The present T cell receptor beta chain was sequenced within a study of T-cell reconstitution after alpha-beta-depleted transplantation in children. TCRbeta library preparation incorporated unique molecular identifiers. One entry per CDR3 protein, called by TCRdb with MiXCR from the PCR reads. The sample records about 500,000 distinct CDR3 sequences, 30% to 35% being singletons. The table lists this clonotype with a few counts. J lost 6 bases, V lost 5 bases, and 8 bases had no gene match. The CDR3 spans 14 residues. The V gene's germline CDR1 is DFQATT and CDR2 SNEGSKA (reference sequence). This sequence originates from a human donor who donated a stem cell graft to a child with aplastic anemia. The source was PBMCs from the stem cell graft donor, collected from the stem cell graft. This chain uses TRBV20-1 with TRBJ2-1; 9 positions match TRBD2. This CDR3 is CSAFLAGWGNEQFF. CDR3 bases: TGCAGTGCTTTTCTAGCGGGATGGGGCAATGAGCAGTTCTTC.